This T cell receptor (beta chain) emerged from a study of blood T cell repertoires in COVID-19. The study counted Cohort 3 donors as recovered given two negative PCRs, clearance, or symptom resolution. The CDR3 runs to 14 residues. Trimming cost V 11 bases and J 5 bases, with 18 bases left between them. Germline V gives CDR1 KGHDR, CDR2 SFDVKD. Method: immunoSEQ multiplex PCR; TCRdb's copy keeps in-frame clones and lacks some. The sample holds roughly 500,000 clones, roughly 88% seen once. The rearrangement joins TRBV24-1 to TRBJ1-5; TRBD1 might be the D (6 bases). This receptor was identified in a woman in her forties who had recovered from COVID-19. Sample: PBMCs or T cells enriched from blood (not recorded which). The DNA of the CDR3 is TGTGCCAGTTGTCCCCGGGACACCGATCAGCCCCAGCATTTT. Its protein is CASCPRDTDQPQHF.